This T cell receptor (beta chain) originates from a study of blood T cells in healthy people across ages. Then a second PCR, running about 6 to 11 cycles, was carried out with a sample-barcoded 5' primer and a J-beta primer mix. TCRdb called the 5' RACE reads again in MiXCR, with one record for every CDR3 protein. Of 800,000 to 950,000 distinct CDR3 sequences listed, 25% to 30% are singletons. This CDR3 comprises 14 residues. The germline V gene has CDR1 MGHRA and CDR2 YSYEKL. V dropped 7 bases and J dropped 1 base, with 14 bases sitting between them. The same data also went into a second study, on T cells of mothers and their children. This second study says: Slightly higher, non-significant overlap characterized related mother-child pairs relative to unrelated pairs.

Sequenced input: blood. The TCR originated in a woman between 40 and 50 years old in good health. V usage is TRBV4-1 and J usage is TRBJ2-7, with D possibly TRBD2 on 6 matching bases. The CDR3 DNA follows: TGCGCCAGCACGGATGGGACTCTTTCCTACGAGCAGTACTTC. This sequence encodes CASTDGTLSYEQYF.